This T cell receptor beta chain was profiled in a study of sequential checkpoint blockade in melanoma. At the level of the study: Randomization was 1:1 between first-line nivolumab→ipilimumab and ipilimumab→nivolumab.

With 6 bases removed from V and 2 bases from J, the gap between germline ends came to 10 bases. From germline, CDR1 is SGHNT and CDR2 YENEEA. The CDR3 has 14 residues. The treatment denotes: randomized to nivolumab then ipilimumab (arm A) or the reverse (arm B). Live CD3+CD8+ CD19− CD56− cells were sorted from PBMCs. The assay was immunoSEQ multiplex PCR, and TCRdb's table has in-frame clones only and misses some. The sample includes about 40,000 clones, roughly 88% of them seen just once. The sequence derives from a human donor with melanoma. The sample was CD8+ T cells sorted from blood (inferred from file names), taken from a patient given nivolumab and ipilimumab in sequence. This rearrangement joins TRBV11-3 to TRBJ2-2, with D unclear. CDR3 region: CASRHGPNTGELFF. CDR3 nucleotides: TGTGCCAGCAGGCACGGTCCAAACACCGGGGAGCTGTTTTTT.